Shown below are 25 T cell receptor beta chains from a single sample sequenced in a study of blood T cell repertoires in COVID-19. TCRdb's table, derived via immunoSEQ multiplex PCR, lists solely in-frame clones and lacks some. This sample carries under 450,000 clones, about 90% of them seen once, and the ten largest clones take 1.3%. The source material was PBMCs or T cells enriched from blood (not recorded which). The receptors here all came from a man aged 25-40 years who had recovered from COVID-19.

The chain uses TRBV6-2 or TRBV6-3 and TRBJ2-5; 12 bases are a match to TRBD2. The junction had 11 bases not matched to a gene; V was cut back by 4 bases and J by 5 bases. CDR1 MNHEY and CDR2 SVGEGT come from the germline V gene. The CDR3 runs 17 residues. CDR3 amino acids: CASSFPLLAGGIETQYF. The CDR3 DNA sequence: TGTGCCAGCAGTTTCCCGCTTCTAGCGGGGGGGATTGAGACCCAGTACTTC.

The V call is TRBV6-6, the J call TRBJ1-5, with D perhaps TRBD1 (5 bases). V shed 5 bases and J shed 7 bases, with 21 bases lying between them. The CDR3 is 16 amino acids. Germline loops: CDR1 MNHNY, CDR2 SVGAGI (reference sequence). This CDR3 is CASSRQLQYNRQPQHF. The CDR3 coding sequence is TGTGCCAGCAGTCGACAGCTACAGTACAATCGGCAGCCCCAGCATTTT.

V gene TRBV6-6 combines with J gene TRBJ2-5; TRBD1 might be the D (5 bases). Germline V lookup: CDR1 MNHNY, CDR2 SVGAGI (reference sequence). The CDR3 covers 17 residues. V was trimmed by 5 bases and J by 5 bases, leaving 24 bases between them. CDR3 in amino acids: CASSLQGVGLNVETQYF. The CDR3 DNA sequence: TGTGCCAGCAGTCTCCAAGGGGTAGGGTTGAACGTGGAGACCCAGTACTTC.

The J gene is TRBJ1-1, the V gene TRBV28; no firm D call. CDR1 and CDR2 from the germline V gene are MDHEN and SYDVKM. V was pared by 7 bases and J by 2 bases, with 14 bases between. This CDR3 region has 14 residues. The CDR3 protein is CASNGREINTEAFF. Here the CDR3 DNA reads TGTGCCAGCAACGGCCGGGAGATTAACACTGAAGCTTTCTTT.

The CDR3 sequence: CASSDQRGQPQHF. The CDR3 region has the DNA TGTGCCAGCAGTGACCAGCGGGGACAGCCCCAGCATTTT. V usage is TRBV6-4 and J usage is TRBJ1-5; no firm D call. The CDR3 consists of 13 residues. Trimming took off 2 bases at V and 7 bases at J, with 9 bases between the two ends. Per germline, CDR1 MRHNA and CDR2 SNTAGT.

This rearrangement joins TRBV7-8 to TRBJ1-2; 10 positions match TRBD1. After removal of 1 base from V and 4 bases from J, the junction contained 3 bases not matched to a gene. This CDR3 has 15 amino acids. From germline, CDR1 is SGHVS and CDR2 FQNEAQ. The CDR3 protein is CASSLGTGGGYGYTF. CDR3 nucleotides: TGTGCCAGCAGCTTAGGGACAGGGGGAGGCTATGGCTACACCTTC.

The chain carries TRBV7-9 and TRBJ1-3; unclear D gene. The CDR3 is 14 amino acids. V was cut by 6 bases and J by 0 bases, with 9 bases left in between. Germline V gene lookup returns CDR1 SEHNR and CDR2 FQNEAQ (reference sequence). This CDR3 is CASRGGSSGNTIYF. DNA for the CDR3: TGTGCCAGCAGGGGAGGGAGCTCTGGAAACACCATATATTTT.

V is TRBV5-6 and J is TRBJ1-6, with a weak D call TRBD1 (6 bases). The CDR3 runs to 14 residues. Germline V gene lookup returns CDR1 SGHDT and CDR2 YYEEEE. V was shortened by 0 bases and J by 11 bases, with 12 bases between the two germline ends. The DNA of the CDR3 is TGTGCCAGCAGCTTGGCACAGGGCGCGGCACCCCTCCACTTT. Protein sequence: CASSLAQGAAPLHF.

The J gene is TRBJ1-6, the V gene TRBV19; 8 nucleotides align to TRBD1. The CDR3 runs to 17 residues. The germline CDR1 and CDR2 sequences are LNHDA and SQIVND (reference sequence). The ends lost 3 bases at V and 7 bases at J; junction bases unmatched: 11. The CDR3 bases are TGTGCCAGTAGTATGCCGAACCGGGACAGGCTAAATTCACCCCTCCACTTT. Protein product: CASSMPNRDRLNSPLHF.

V and J are TRBV7-2 and TRBJ2-7; 8 bases map to TRBD2. CDR1 SGHTA and CDR2 FQGNSA come from the germline V gene. The J segment lost 2 bases and the V segment lost 5 bases, leaving 5 bases of the junction unmatched. The CDR3 covers 14 residues. The CDR3 spells CASSASGGPYEQYF. CDR3 DNA sequence: TGTGCCAGCAGCGCGAGCGGGGGTCCCTACGAGCAGTACTTC.

The CDR3 nucleotides read TGTGCCAGCAGCTTAGGGGCGGGCCCCTACAATGAGCAGTTCTTC. As protein: CASSLGAGPYNEQFF. The chain joins TRBV11-3 to TRBJ2-1, with D perhaps matching TRBD2 (5 bases). The CDR3 is 15 residues long. CDR1 is SGHNT and CDR2 is YENEEA in the germline V gene. Deletions cut 1 base from V and 2 bases from J, with 9 bases between.

V gene TRBV6-5 combines with J gene TRBJ2-7; D is undetermined. There are 11 residues in the CDR3. V shed 7 bases and J shed 3 bases, with 7 bases lying between them. Germline lookup yields CDR1 MNHEY and CDR2 SVGAGI. CDR3 sequence reads: CASKNIYEQYF. CDR3 in DNA: TGTGCCAGCAAAAACATCTACGAGCAGTACTTC.

The V call is TRBV30, the J call TRBJ1-2; a weak D match, TRBD1 (6 bases). Germline V gene data show CDR1 as GTSNPN and CDR2 as SVGIG (reference sequence). The CDR3 totals 12 residues. Trimming removed 2 bases at V and 13 bases at J, with 17 bases between. DNA of the CDR3: TGTGCCTGGAGTTCCGGGACACTCGAGAGCACCTTC. Translating gives CAWSSGTLESTF.

The chain recombines TRBV19 with TRBJ2-7; TRBD1 is a possible D gene (5 bases). In germline, CDR1 is LNHDA, CDR2 SQIVND (reference sequence). The germline V and J ends were trimmed by 1 base and 5 bases, with 12 bases remaining between them. The CDR3 loop spans 14 amino acids. CDR3 DNA: TGTGCCAGTAGTATAGGGGGCAATATACACGAGCAGTACTTC. It yields the protein CASSIGGNIHEQYF.

The chain couples TRBV5-1 to TRBJ1-6; TRBD1 might be the D (6 bases). The CDR3 has 14 amino acids. Between the trimmed V and J ends, which lost 4 bases and 7 bases, there was a span of 12 bases. Per germline, CDR1 SGHRS and CDR2 YFSETQ. The CDR3 here is CASSPGHPNSPLHF. For the CDR3, the DNA is TGCGCCAGCAGCCCGGGACACCCGAATTCACCCCTCCACTTT.

The V and J genes are TRBV5-6 and TRBJ2-7; 7 nucleotides match TRBD1. The germline V gene has CDR1 SGHDT and CDR2 YYEEEE. J was trimmed by 0 bases and V by 4 bases; bases with no gene match: 10. This CDR3 spans 16 amino acids. This chain's CDR3 is CASSEGQAQISYEQYF. The CDR3 bases are TGTGCCAGCAGCGAAGGACAGGCGCAGATCTCCTACGAGCAGTACTTC.

This clone has more than one count but fewer than ten. The chain uses TRBV9 and TRBJ1-2, with D unresolved. V lost 0 bases and J 0 bases, leaving 12 bases between the germline ends. This CDR3 comprises 16 residues. Germline V gives CDR1 SGDLS, CDR2 YYNGEE. CDR3: CASSVGRAKANYGYTF. CDR3 nucleotide sequence: TGTGCCAGCAGCGTAGGGAGGGCCAAAGCTAACTATGGCTACACCTTC.

The V call is TRBV27, the J call TRBJ1-4; D perhaps matches TRBD1 (5 bases). This CDR3 comprises 14 residues. V lost 7 bases to trimming and J lost 4 bases, with 13 bases between them. Germline CDR1 and CDR2: MNHEY and SMNVEV (reference sequence). CDR3 nucleotide sequence: TGTGCCAGCACTGCCGGGACTTTTAATGAAAAACTGTTTTTT. Translation gives CASTAGTFNEKLFF.

V usage is TRBV4-2 and J usage is TRBJ1-2; 12 bases map to TRBD1. The CDR3 extends over 19 amino acids. Trimming cost V 0 bases and J 4 bases; bases outside gene matches: 12. Germline assignment: CDR1 LGHNA and CDR2 YNFKEQ. The CDR3 spells CASSQDPGQGAVRSYGYTF. The CDR3 DNA is TGTGCCAGCAGCCAAGATCCGGGACAGGGGGCCGTGAGGAGCTATGGCTACACCTTC.

The V and J genes are TRBV3-1 (or the pseudogene TRBV3-2) and TRBJ1-6; 8 bases match TRBD1. This CDR3 spans 15 amino acids. The germline V gene has CDR1 LGHDT and CDR2 YNNKEL (reference sequence). Unmatched junction bases numbered 5, after V lost 1 base and J lost 9 bases. This CDR3 is CASSQVGQGGSPLHF. In DNA, the CDR3 is TGTGCCAGCAGCCAAGTCGGACAGGGAGGTTCACCCCTCCACTTT.

This chain joins TRBV5-1 and TRBJ1-2; tentatively, D is TRBD1 (5 bases). This CDR3 has 14 amino acids. Trimming pared 4 bases from V and 4 bases from J, leaving 14 bases between. Germline CDR1 and CDR2: SGHRS and YFSETQ. CDR3 amino acids: CASSRDSLGYGYTF. The CDR3 DNA is TGCGCCAGCAGCCGTGACAGCCTTGGCTATGGCTACACCTTC.

The chain uses TRBV18 and TRBJ2-7; 9 bases fit TRBD1. CDR3 length equals 18 residues. The germline gives CDR1 KGHSH, CDR2 LQKENI. The V segment lost 6 bases and the J segment 3 bases; nucleotides outside the gene matches: 18. The CDR3 region has the DNA TGTGCCAGCTCCCGAGGACAGGGGAATTCTTACGGCCACTACGAGCAGTACTTC. Residues: CASSRGQGNSYGHYEQYF.

V is TRBV6-6 and J is TRBJ1-6, with 8 positions matching TRBD1. CDR3 size: 16 residues. V gave up 4 bases and J gave up 9 bases; unmatched junction bases: 11. Per the germline V gene, CDR1 is MNHNY and CDR2 is SVGAGI (reference sequence). CDR3 DNA: TGTGCCAGCAGTTCATCAGCAGGGGGCCCAGGTTCACCCCTCCACTTT. Translation gives CASSSSAGGPGSPLHF.

The rearrangement uses TRBV19 and TRBJ1-6; a possible D gene is TRBD1 (6 bases). CDR3 length: 14 residues. V was trimmed by 5 bases and J by 8 bases, leaving 13 bases between them. The germline V gene has CDR1 LNHDA and CDR2 SQIVND (reference sequence). Here the CDR3 DNA reads TGTGCCAGTAGTGTTCAGGGGAGAGATTCACCCCTCCACTTT. This codes for CASSVQGRDSPLHF.

This clone has only a few counts. The chain uses TRBV9 and TRBJ2-2; perhaps TRBD1 as D (6 bases). V gave up 7 bases and J gave up 0 bases, with 19 bases separating them. This CDR3 region has 17 residues. Germline CDR1 is SGDLS and CDR2 is YYNGEE. The CDR3 nucleotides are TGTGCCAGCTCACTTATCGGCAGGACAGCGAACACCGGGGAGCTGTTTTTT. Translated: CASSLIGRTANTGELFF.